The rows below give T cell receptor beta chains drawn from one sample of a study of response to subunit inactivated influenza vaccine. TCRdb reanalysed the RT-PCR reads using MiXCR and keeps one entry per CDR3 protein. The profile shows around 850,000 distinct CDR3 sequences, 18% of them singletons. The sequences come from PBMCs from blood, collected 4 to 6 days after vaccination. The receptors were sampled from a man aged 50 or older who received an inactivated influenza vaccine. Both conserved end residues are part of each CDR3. The D gene is left open where the match is weak. Size is stated for part of the rows, as once, few or many counts, or as a class when the clone is expanded.

V gene: TRBV18
D gene: NA
J gene: TRBJ1-5
clone size: few
CDR3 protein: CASSPSPNQPQHF
CDR3 DNA: TGTGCCAGCTCACCCTCTCCCAATCAGCCCCAGCATTTT

V gene: TRBV28
D gene: TRBD2
J gene: TRBJ2-7
clone size: NA
CDR3 protein: CASSLKLAGYRPVSNEQYF
CDR3 DNA: TGTGCCAGCAGTTTAAAACTAGCGGGATATCGTCCCGTTAGTAACGAGCAGTACTTC

V gene: TRBV10-3
D gene: TRBD2
J gene: TRBJ2-5
clone size: NA
CDR3 protein: CAISERGRAQETQYF
CDR3 DNA: TGTGCCATCAGTGAGCGCGGGAGGGCGCAAGAGACCCAGTACTTC

V gene: TRBV20-1
D gene: NA
J gene: TRBJ1-4
clone size: NA
CDR3 protein: CSAKTQPPTNEKLFF
CDR3 DNA: TGCAGTGCCAAGACACAACCTCCAACTAATGAAAAACTGTTTTTT

V gene: TRBV6-2/TRBV6-3
D gene: NA
J gene: TRBJ2-3
clone size: NA
CDR3 protein: CATTDPPPSTDTQYF
CDR3 DNA: TGTGCCACCACGGACCCTCCACCAAGCACAGATACGCAGTATTTT

V gene: TRBV4-3
D gene: NA
J gene: TRBJ1-1
clone size: few
CDR3 protein: CASSQDWVRSTEAFF
CDR3 DNA: TGCGCCAGCAGCCAAGATTGGGTGCGGAGCACTGAAGCTTTCTTT

V gene: TRBV4-3
D gene: NA
J gene: TRBJ2-3
clone size: NA
CDR3 protein: CASSQDEAGRPDTQYF
CDR3 DNA: TGCGCCAGCAGCCAAGATGAGGCAGGGAGGCCAGATACGCAGTATTTT

V gene: TRBV20-1
D gene: NA
J gene: TRBJ2-1
clone size: few
CDR3 protein: CSAQGPVGYNEQFF
CDR3 DNA: TGCAGTGCTCAGGGACCAGTGGGCTACAATGAGCAGTTCTTC

V gene: TRBV7-8
D gene: TRBD2
J gene: TRBJ2-5
clone size: NA
CDR3 protein: CASSLGTSGGAAETQYF
CDR3 DNA: TGTGCCAGCAGCTTAGGCACTAGCGGGGGGGCCGCGGAGACCCAGTACTTC

V gene: TRBV15
D gene: NA
J gene: TRBJ2-1
clone size: NA
CDR3 protein: CATSRVEVANEQFF
CDR3 DNA: TGTGCCACCAGCAGAGTGGAGGTGGCAAATGAGCAGTTCTTC

V gene: TRBV25-1
D gene: NA
J gene: TRBJ2-1
clone size: NA
CDR3 protein: CASSERQTGEQFF
CDR3 DNA: TGTGCCAGCAGTGAAAGGCAAACAGGAGAGCAGTTCTTC

V gene: TRBV20-1
D gene: NA
J gene: TRBJ1-2
clone size: few
CDR3 protein: CSADTLQVSANYGYTF
CDR3 DNA: TGCAGTGCTGATACTTTACAGGTCTCGGCTAACTATGGCTACACCTTC

V gene: TRBV7-6
D gene: TRBD1
J gene: TRBJ1-5
clone size: few
CDR3 protein: CASSPGGISQPQHF
CDR3 DNA: TGTGCCAGCAGCCCAGGGGGCATCAGTCAGCCCCAGCATTTT

V gene: TRBV7-2
D gene: TRBD1
J gene: TRBJ2-5
clone size: few
CDR3 protein: CASNKQGGETQYF
CDR3 DNA: TGTGCCAGCAACAAACAGGGGGGAGAGACCCAGTACTTC

V gene: TRBV12-3/TRBV12-4
D gene: NA
J gene: TRBJ1-2
clone size: NA
CDR3 protein: CANSLVLRGANYGYTF
CDR3 DNA: TGTGCCAACAGTTTAGTCCTTCGGGGGGCTAACTATGGCTACACCTTC

V gene: TRBV5-5
D gene: NA
J gene: TRBJ2-5
clone size: NA
CDR3 protein: CASSLGWGGTVQETQYF
CDR3 DNA: TGTGCCAGCAGCTTGGGGTGGGGCGGGACCGTCCAAGAGACCCAGTACTTC

V gene: TRBV6-1
D gene: NA
J gene: TRBJ2-3
clone size: few
CDR3 protein: CASSPYSGHDTQYF
CDR3 DNA: TGTGCCAGCAGTCCCTATAGTGGCCACGATACGCAGTATTTT

V gene: TRBV5-1
D gene: NA
J gene: TRBJ2-1
clone size: NA
CDR3 protein: CASSLVRDTINEQFF
CDR3 DNA: TGCGCCAGCAGCTTGGTTAGGGACACGATAAATGAGCAGTTCTTC

V gene: TRBV7-9
D gene: NA
J gene: TRBJ2-7
clone size: NA
CDR3 protein: CASSPSGAKRTGEQYF
CDR3 DNA: TGTGCCAGCAGCCCTTCAGGGGCTAAACGAACGGGAGAGCAGTACTTC

V gene: TRBV7-9
D gene: NA
J gene: TRBJ2-1
clone size: NA
CDR3 protein: CASSLLGGGDYNEQFF
CDR3 DNA: TGTGCCAGCAGCTTACTCGGGGGCGGGGACTACAATGAGCAGTTCTTC

V gene: TRBV6-2/TRBV6-3
D gene: NA
J gene: TRBJ2-4
clone size: few
CDR3 protein: CASRDRILAKNIQYF
CDR3 DNA: TGTGCCAGCAGAGACAGAATTCTAGCCAAAAACATTCAGTACTTC

V gene: TRBV20-1
D gene: TRBD2
J gene: TRBJ2-3
clone size: NA
CDR3 protein: CSALWTSGTPDTQYF
CDR3 DNA: TGCAGTGCCCTTTGGACTAGCGGGACTCCTGATACGCAGTATTTT